This is a list of T cell receptor beta chains from one sample in a study of T-cell reconstitution after alpha-beta-depleted transplantation in children. TCRdb used MiXCR to reprocess the PCR reads, holding one entry per CDR3 protein. Of hundreds of thousands of distinct CDR3 sequences listed, roughly 15% are singletons. The specimen comprised PBMCs, mostly from graft donor cells, sampled 360 days after TCRalphabeta/CD19-depleted stem cell transplant. The receptors were sampled from a male patient younger than 18 who had a stem cell transplant for acute lymphoblastic leukemia, so the T cells may come from the graft donor. CDR3s include the opening cysteine and the closing phenylalanine or tryptophan. The order of the fields is V gene, clone size, CDR3 protein. Some rows have no size entry. The others give once, few or many, or a class for an expanded clone.

TRBV2,NA,CASSEVAVSYNEQFF
TRBV24-1,many,CATSDAYRGQGNTGELFF
TRBV15,few,CATSRDHAGKGTGELFF
TRBV10-2,few,CASSDRGLAGVISDEQFF
TRBV6-1,NA,CASKTGIWEGNQPQHF
TRBV24-1,NA,CATSDPDRGTGANVLTF
TRBV7-2,few,CASSLSGTVVNEQFF
TRBV20-1,NA,CSARELAFTDTQYF
TRBV29-1,few,CSVARPGNTIYF
TRBV20-1,NA,CSASISGSETQYF
TRBV29-1,many,CSVARGRAGELFF
TRBV5-5,many,CASSLVASGYNEQFF
TRBV6-5,few,CASSYGLRGYEQFF
TRBV7-6,few,CASSQGAGPALEQYF
TRBV6-1,many,CASTLTSGRVDTQYF
TRBV7-9,many,CASRRQYNEQFF
TRBV12-3/TRBV12-4,NA,CASSLVKSRPEYF
TRBV4-2,NA,CASSQDAGRWETQYF
TRBV25-1,few,CASSRGIYEQYF
TRBV5-6,few,CASSLIQGAHYGYTF
TRBV2,few,CASPLAGGPRGNEQFF
TRBV12-3/TRBV12-4,NA,CASSSNSRDTQYF
TRBV12-3/TRBV12-4,few,CASSHSSGAAGELFF
TRBV5-1,few,CASRKEMGNQPQHF
TRBV28,few,CASSLRGRTIYF
TRBV10-3,few,CAISPTSGFSYEQYF
TRBV5-1,many,CASSLAGQKNIQYF
TRBV5-1,many,CASSWTGNYEQYF
TRBV28,NA,CASHEEYTDTQYF
TRBV5-6,many,CASSLVGTGSYEQYF
TRBV29-1,few,CSVGLAGRGWKNEQFF
TRBV12-3/TRBV12-4,many,CASSLRQGRTDTQYF
TRBV4-2,few,CASSQDLPTNNEQFF
TRBV4-1,NA,CASSQAWDRAGANVLTF
TRBV4-1,few,CASSPRQGYTIYF
TRBV3-1,once,CASSGLGGGGTFIGKLFF
TRBV5-1,NA,CASSLVLDSYEQYF
TRBV19,many,CASGRVYGYTF
TRBV4-1,few,CASSQDPGTSEGEQFF
TRBV20-1,many,CSAQYHRGSSSYEQYF
TRBV6-5,few,CASSYGGVSYEQYF
TRBV7-3,many,CASSLGGTRTDTQYF
TRBV19,NA,CASSISGDTQYF
TRBV20-1,once,CSARAGGDNQPQHF
TRBV12-3/TRBV12-4,NA,CASSLRGELIEGQYF
TRBV28,NA,CASSSGPLYNSPLHF
TRBV14,NA,CASSPHMNTEAFF
TRBV12-3/TRBV12-4,NA,CASRDGTSDTGELFF
TRBV5-1,few,CASSQGNFESPLHF
TRBV27,NA,CASSSDSGETQYF
TRBV4-1,NA,CASIAPGHGTQYF
TRBV7-2,few,CASSLGPGGPYEQYF
TRBV15,few,CATSRDTGRTYEQYF
TRBV27,few,CASSPHPGGETQYF
TRBV15,NA,CATSRVLGYEQYF